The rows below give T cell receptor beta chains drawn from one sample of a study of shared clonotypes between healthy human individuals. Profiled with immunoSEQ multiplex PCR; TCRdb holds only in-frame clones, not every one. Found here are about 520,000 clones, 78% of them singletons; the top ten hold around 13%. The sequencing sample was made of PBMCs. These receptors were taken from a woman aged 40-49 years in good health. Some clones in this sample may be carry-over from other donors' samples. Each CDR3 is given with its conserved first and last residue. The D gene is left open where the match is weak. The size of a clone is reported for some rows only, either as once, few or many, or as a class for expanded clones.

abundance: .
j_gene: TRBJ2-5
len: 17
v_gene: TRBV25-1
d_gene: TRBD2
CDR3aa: CASSTRPPTSSQETQYF
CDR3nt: TGTGCCAGCAGTACCCGCCCCCCGACTAGCTCCCAAGAGACCCAGTACTTC

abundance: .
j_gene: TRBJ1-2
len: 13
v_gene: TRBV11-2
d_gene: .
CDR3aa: CASSLGANYGYTF
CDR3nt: TGTGCCAGCAGCTTAGGAGCTAACTATGGCTACACCTTC

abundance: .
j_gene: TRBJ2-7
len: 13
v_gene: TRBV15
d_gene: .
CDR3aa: CATSSPSSYEQYF
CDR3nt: TGTGCCACCAGCAGCCCCAGTTCCTACGAGCAGTACTTC

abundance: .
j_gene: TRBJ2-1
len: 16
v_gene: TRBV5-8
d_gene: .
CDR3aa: CASSFLGNRLYNEQFF
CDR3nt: TGTGCCAGCAGCTTCCTGGGGAACAGGCTTTACAATGAGCAGTTCTTC

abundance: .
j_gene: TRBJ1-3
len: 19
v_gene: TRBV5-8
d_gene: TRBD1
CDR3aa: CASSSFGTGGALEGNTIYF
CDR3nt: TGTGCCAGCAGCTCGTTTGGGACAGGGGGGGCCTTGGAAGGAAACACCATATATTTT

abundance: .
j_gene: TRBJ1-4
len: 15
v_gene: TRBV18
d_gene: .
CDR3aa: CASSAGALGNEKLFF
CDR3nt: TGTGCCAGCTCAGCCGGGGCGCTTGGTAATGAAAAACTGTTTTTT

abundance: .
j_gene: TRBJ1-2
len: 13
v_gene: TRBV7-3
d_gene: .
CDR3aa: CASSLSGWSGYTF
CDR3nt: TGTGCCAGCAGCTTAAGCGGGTGGAGTGGCTACACCTTC

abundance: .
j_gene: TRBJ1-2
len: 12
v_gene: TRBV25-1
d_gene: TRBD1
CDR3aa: CASRDRGSGYTF
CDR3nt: TGTGCCAGCAGAGACAGGGGGAGCGGCTACACCTTC

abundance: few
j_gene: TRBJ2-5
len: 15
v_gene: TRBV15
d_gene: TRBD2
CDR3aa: CATSSLAGPGETQYF
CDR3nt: TGTGCCACCAGTTCTCTAGCGGGACCCGGGGAGACCCAGTACTTC

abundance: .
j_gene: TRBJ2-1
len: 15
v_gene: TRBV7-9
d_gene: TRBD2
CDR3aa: CASSSGTNPYNEQFF
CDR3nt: TGTGCCAGCAGCAGCGGGACTAACCCCTACAATGAGCAGTTCTTC

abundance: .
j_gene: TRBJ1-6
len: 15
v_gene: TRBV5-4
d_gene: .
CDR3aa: CASSPGVGANSPLHF
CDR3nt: TGTGCCAGCAGCCCAGGGGTCGGAGCGAATTCACCCCTCCACTTT

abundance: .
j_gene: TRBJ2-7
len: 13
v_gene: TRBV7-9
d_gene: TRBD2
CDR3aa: CASSPRTSLEQYF
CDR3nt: TGTGCCAGCAGCCCACGGACTAGTCTCGAGCAGTACTTC

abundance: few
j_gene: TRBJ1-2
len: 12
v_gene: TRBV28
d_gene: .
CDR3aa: CASSFGSRGYTF
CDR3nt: TGTGCCAGCAGTTTCGGGTCGCGGGGCTACACCTTC

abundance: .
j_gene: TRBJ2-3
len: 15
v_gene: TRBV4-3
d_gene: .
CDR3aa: CASSQDPTGSDTQYF
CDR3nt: TGCGCCAGCAGCCAAGATCCTACAGGGTCAGATACGCAGTATTTT

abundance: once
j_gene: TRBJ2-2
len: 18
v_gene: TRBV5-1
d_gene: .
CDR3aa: CASSLGLNGPGRDGELFF
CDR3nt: TGCGCCAGCAGCTTGGGGCTCAACGGACCGGGACGGGATGGGGAGCTGTTTTTT

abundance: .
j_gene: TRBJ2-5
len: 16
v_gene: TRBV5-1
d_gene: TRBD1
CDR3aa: CASSLDGTGGGETQYF
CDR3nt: TGCGCCAGCAGCTTGGACGGGACAGGGGGTGGGGAGACCCAGTACTTC

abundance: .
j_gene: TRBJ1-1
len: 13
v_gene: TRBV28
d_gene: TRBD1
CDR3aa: CASWDRTNTEAFF
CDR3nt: TGTGCCAGCTGGGACAGAACGAACACTGAAGCTTTCTTT

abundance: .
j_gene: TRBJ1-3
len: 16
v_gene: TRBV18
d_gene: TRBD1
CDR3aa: CASSARGTGSGNTIYF
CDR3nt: TGTGCCAGCTCGGCCAGGGGGACGGGCTCTGGAAACACCATATATTTT

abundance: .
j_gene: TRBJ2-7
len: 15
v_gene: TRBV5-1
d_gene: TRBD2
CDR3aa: CASSLGGSGTYEQYF
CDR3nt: TGCGCCAGCAGCTTGGGGGGTAGCGGGACCTACGAGCAGTACTTC

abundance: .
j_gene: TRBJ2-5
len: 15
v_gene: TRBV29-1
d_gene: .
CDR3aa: CSVNPGDTYQETQYF
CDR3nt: TGCAGCGTTAACCCCGGGGACACCTACCAAGAGACCCAGTACTTC

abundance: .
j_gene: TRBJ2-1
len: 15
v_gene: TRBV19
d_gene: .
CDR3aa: CASSPTQGPYNEQFF
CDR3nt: TGTGCCAGTAGCCCCACCCAGGGTCCGTACAATGAGCAGTTCTTC

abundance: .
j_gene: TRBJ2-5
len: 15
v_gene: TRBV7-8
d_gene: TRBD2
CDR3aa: CASRNRLAAQETQYF
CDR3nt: TGTGCCAGCAGGAACCGCCTAGCGGCCCAAGAGACCCAGTACTTC

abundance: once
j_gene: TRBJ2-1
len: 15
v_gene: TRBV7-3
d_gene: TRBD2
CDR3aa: CASSPGLALVNEQFF
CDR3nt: TGTGCCAGCAGTCCCGGACTAGCGTTAGTGAATGAGCAGTTCTTC

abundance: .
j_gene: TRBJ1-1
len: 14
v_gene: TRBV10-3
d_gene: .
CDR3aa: CAIRKSGENTEAFF
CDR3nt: TGTGCCATCAGAAAATCAGGGGAAAACACTGAAGCTTTCTTT

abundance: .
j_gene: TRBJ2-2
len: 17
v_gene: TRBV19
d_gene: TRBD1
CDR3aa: CASSILAWDRYTGELFF
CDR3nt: TGTGCCAGTAGTATCCTGGCCTGGGACAGGTACACCGGGGAGCTGTTTTTT

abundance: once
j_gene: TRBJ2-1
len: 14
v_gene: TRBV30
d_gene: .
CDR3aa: CAWAVLSLHNEQFF
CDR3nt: TGTGCCTGGGCGGTTTTGAGTCTCCACAATGAGCAGTTCTTC

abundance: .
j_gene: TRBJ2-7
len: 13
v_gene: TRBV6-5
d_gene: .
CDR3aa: CASSYRLTYGQYF
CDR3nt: TGTGCCAGCAGTTACAGATTAACCTACGGGCAGTACTTC

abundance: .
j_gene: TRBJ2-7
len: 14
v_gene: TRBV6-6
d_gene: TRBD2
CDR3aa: CASSYGTSKYEQYF
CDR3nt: TGTGCCAGCAGTTACGGGACTAGTAAGTACGAGCAGTACTTC

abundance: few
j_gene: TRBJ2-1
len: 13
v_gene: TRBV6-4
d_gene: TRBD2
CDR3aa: CASSREEFYEQFF
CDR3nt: TGTGCCAGCAGCCGGGAGGAGTTCTATGAGCAGTTCTTC

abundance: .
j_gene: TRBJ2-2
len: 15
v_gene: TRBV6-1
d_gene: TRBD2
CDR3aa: CASRGLAVNTGELFF
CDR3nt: TGTGCCAGCAGAGGACTAGCGGTGAACACCGGGGAGCTGTTTTTT

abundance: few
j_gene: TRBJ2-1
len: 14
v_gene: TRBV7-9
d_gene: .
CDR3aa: CASRSRTLRFEQFF
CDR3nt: TGTGCCAGCCGATCTCGGACTCTTCGGTTTGAGCAGTTCTTC

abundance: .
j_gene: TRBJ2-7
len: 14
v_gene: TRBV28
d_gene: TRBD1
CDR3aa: CASSNPDRGGEQYF
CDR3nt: TGTGCCAGCAGTAACCCGGACAGGGGGGGCGAGCAGTACTTC

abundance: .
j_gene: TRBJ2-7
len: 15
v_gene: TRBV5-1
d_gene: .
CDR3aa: CASSLIDGTSYEQYF
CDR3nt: TGCGCCAGCAGCTTAATTGACGGGACTTCCTACGAGCAGTACTTC

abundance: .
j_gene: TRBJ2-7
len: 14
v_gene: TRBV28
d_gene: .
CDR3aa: CASSLAGHNYEQYF
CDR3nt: TGTGCCAGCAGTTTGGCGGGACACAACTACGAGCAGTACTTC

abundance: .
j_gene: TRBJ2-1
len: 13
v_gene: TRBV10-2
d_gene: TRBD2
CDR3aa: CASRGLAGGEQFF
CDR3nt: TGCGCCAGCAGGGGACTAGCGGGTGGTGAGCAGTTCTTC

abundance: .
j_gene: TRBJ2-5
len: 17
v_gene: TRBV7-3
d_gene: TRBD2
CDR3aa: CASSPATAGDLWETQYF
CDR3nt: TGTGCCAGCAGCCCCGCTACAGCGGGAGACCTCTGGGAGACCCAGTACTTC

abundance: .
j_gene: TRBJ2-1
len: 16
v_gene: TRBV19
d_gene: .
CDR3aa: CASSIAAGSSYNEQFF
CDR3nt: TGTGCCAGTAGTATAGCAGCAGGAAGCTCCTACAATGAGCAGTTCTTC

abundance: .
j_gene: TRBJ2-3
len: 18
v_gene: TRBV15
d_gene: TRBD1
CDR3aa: CATSRDYGTGVGTDTQYF
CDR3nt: TGTGCCACCAGCAGAGACTACGGGACAGGGGTCGGCACAGATACGCAGTATTTT

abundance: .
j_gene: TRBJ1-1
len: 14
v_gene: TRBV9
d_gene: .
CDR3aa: CASSPDGLNTEAFF
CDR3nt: TGTGCCAGCAGCCCGGACGGATTGAACACTGAAGCTTTCTTT

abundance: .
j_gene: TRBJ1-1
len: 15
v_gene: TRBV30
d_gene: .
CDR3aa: CAWSDPYEGTTEAFF
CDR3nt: TGTGCCTGGAGTGACCCATACGAAGGTACCACTGAAGCTTTCTTT

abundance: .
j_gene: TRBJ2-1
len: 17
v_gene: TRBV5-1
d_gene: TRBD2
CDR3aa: CASSLNVGLAGGGEQFF
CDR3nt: TGCGCCAGCAGCTTGAACGTTGGACTAGCGGGAGGAGGCGAGCAGTTCTTC

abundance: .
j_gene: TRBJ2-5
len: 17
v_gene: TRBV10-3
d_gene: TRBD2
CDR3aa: CAISRSTGLAGEETQYF
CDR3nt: TGTGCCATCAGTCGAAGCACGGGACTAGCGGGGGAAGAGACCCAGTACTTC

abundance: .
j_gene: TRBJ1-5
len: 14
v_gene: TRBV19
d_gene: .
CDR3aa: CASRRRGGNQPQHF
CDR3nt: TGTGCCAGTAGACGTCGGGGGGGCAATCAGCCCCAGCATTTT

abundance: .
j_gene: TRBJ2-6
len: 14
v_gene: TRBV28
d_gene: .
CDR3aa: CASSLHSGANVLTF
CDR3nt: TGTGCCAGCAGTTTACACTCTGGGGCCAACGTCCTGACTTTC

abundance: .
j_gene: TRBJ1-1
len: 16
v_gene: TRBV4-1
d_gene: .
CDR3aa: CASSPLITVRSTEAFF
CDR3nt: TGCGCCAGCAGCCCCCTAATCACGGTCCGAAGCACTGAAGCTTTCTTT

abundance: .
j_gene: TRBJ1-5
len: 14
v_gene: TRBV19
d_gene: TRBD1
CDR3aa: CASSPGGGDQPQHF
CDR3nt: TGTGCCAGTAGTCCAGGGGGGGGCGATCAGCCCCAGCATTTT

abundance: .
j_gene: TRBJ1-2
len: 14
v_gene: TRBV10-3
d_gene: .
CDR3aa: CAISPPGERYGYTF
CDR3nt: TGTGCCATCAGCCCCCCGGGAGAAAGGTATGGCTACACCTTC

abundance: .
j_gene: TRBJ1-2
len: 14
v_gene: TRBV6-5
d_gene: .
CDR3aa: CASSYSWTNYGYTF
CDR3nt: TGTGCCAGCAGTTACTCTTGGACAAACTATGGCTACACCTTC

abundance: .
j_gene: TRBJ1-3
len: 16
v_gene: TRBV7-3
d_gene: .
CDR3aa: CASSPEGGEPGNTIYF
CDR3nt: TGTGCCAGCAGCCCTGAGGGGGGGGAGCCTGGAAACACCATATATTTT